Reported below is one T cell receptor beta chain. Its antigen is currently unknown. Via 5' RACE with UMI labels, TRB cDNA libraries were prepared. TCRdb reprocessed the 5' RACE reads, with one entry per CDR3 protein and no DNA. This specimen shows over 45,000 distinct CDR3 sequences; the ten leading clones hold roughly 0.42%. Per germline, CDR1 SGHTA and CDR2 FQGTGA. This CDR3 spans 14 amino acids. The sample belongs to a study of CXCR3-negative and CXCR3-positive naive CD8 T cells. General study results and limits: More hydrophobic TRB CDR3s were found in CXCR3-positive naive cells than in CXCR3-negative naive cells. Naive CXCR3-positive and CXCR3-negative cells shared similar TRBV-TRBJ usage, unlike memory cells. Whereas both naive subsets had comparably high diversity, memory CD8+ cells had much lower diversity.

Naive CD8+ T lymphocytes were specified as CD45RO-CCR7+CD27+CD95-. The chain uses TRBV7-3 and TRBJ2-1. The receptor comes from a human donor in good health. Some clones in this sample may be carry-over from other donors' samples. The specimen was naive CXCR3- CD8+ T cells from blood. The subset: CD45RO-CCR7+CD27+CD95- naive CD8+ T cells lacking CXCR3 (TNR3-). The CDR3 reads CASSLSGYLNEQFF.